This T cell receptor beta chain is from a study of PD-L1 blockade in urothelial cancer. Across the study: Atezolizumab (1,200 mg intravenously every 3 weeks) began in 2014 for patients. Broader study findings: In blood sampled pretreatment, TCR clonality below the median predicted better survival.

Some clones are missing from TCRdb's copy, which holds only in-frame ones; the method was immunoSEQ multiplex PCR. The sample carries fewer than 40,000 clones, about nine tenths recorded once. Germline assignment: CDR1 SGHNT and CDR2 YYREEE (reference sequence). V was trimmed by 2 bases and J by 6 bases, leaving 12 bases between them. The CDR3 spans 14 residues. With respect to this clone: No antigen is known for it.

The V call is TRBV5-4, the J call TRBJ1-5, with a possible D match to TRBD1 (6 bases). The source material was PBMCs, sampled around atezolizumab (anti-PD-L1) treatment. The origin of this receptor is a man aged 70 or older with urothelial cancer. CDR3 region: CASSLAGDGQPQHF. The DNA of the CDR3 is TGTGCCAGCAGCTTAGCAGGGGACGGTCAGCCCCAGCATTTT. Complete variable domain (other parts from reference TRBV5-4 and TRBJ1-5): ETGVTQSPTHLIKTRGQQVTLRCSSQSGHNTVSWYQQALGQGPQFIFQYYREEENGRGNFPPRFSGLQFPNYSSELNVNALELDDSALYLCASSLAGDGQPQHFGDGTRLSIL.